This is a list of T cell receptor beta chains from one sample in a study of shared clonotypes between healthy human individuals. Profiled with immunoSEQ multiplex PCR; TCRdb holds only in-frame clones, not every one. Here the sample spans hundreds of thousands of clones, approximately 79% being singletons. Input material: memory CD4+ T cells sorted from blood. These receptors originate from a woman aged 25 to 39 in good health. Both conserved end residues are part of each CDR3. The D gene is left open where the match is weak. Only part of the rows carry a size: once, few, many, or a class if the clone is expanded.

clone_size	v_call	d_call	j_call	cdr3_aa	cdr3_nt
-	TRBV9	TRBD2	TRBJ2-7	CASSVGAGEPYF	TGTGCCAGCAGCGTCGGAGCGGGAGAACCGTACTTC
-	TRBV28	TRBD2	TRBJ2-7	CASSPRLAGSYEQYF	TGTGCCAGCAGTCCCCGATTAGCGGGGTCCTACGAGCAGTACTTC
-	TRBV15	TRBD1	TRBJ1-2	CATSRGSRQGGYGYTF	TGTGCCACCAGCAGAGGGTCCAGACAGGGAGGCTATGGCTACACCTTC
-	TRBV27	TRBD1	TRBJ1-1	CASGRGRGTEAFF	TGTGCCAGCGGAAGGGGGCGCGGGACTGAAGCTTTCTTT
-	TRBV18	-	TRBJ1-5	CASSQDQDQPQHF	TGTGCCAGCTCCCAAGACCAAGACCAGCCCCAGCATTTT
few	TRBV14	-	TRBJ1-5	CASSQVVWGPQHF	TGTGCCAGCAGCCAAGTCGTCTGGGGACCCCAGCATTTT
-	TRBV2	TRBD1	TRBJ2-6	CASTRQGSVGGANVLTF	TGTGCCAGCACCCGACAGGGATCAGTGGGAGGGGCCAACGTCCTGACTTTC
once	TRBV5-1	TRBD1	TRBJ2-7	CASSSLTGGIYEQYF	TGCGCCAGCAGCTCGTTGACAGGGGGTATATACGAGCAGTACTTC
-	TRBV28	TRBD1	TRBJ2-6	CASRTGGQTGANVLTF	TGTGCCAGCAGGACAGGGGGTCAGACTGGGGCCAACGTCCTGACTTTC
-	TRBV5-1	-	TRBJ1-2	CASSLGGNEGYTF	TGCGCCAGCAGCTTGGGTGGTAACGAAGGCTACACCTTC
-	TRBV5-1	TRBD1	TRBJ2-1	CASSLDRGQGEQFF	TGCGCCAGCAGCTTGGATAGGGGGCAGGGGGAGCAGTTCTTC
-	TRBV11-2	-	TRBJ1-1	CASSLDPVGREAFF	TGTGCCAGCAGCTTAGATCCGGTCGGGCGGGAAGCTTTCTTT
-	TRBV2	-	TRBJ2-1	CASSESARDPRDEQFF	TGTGCCAGCAGTGAAAGCGCTCGGGACCCAAGGGATGAGCAGTTCTTC
-	TRBV18	TRBD1	TRBJ2-1	CASSPGTADYNEQFF	TGTGCCAGCTCACCAGGGACAGCTGACTACAATGAGCAGTTCTTC
-	TRBV6-1	-	TRBJ1-1	CASWSNTEAFF	TGTGCCAGCTGGTCCAACACTGAAGCTTTCTTT
few	TRBV30	-	TRBJ1-6	CAWSVFGPSGSPLHF	TGTGCCTGGAGTGTATTCGGCCCCTCCGGTTCACCCCTCCACTTT
-	TRBV6-1	TRBD1	TRBJ1-6	CASYRGSSYNSPLHF	TGTGCCAGCTACAGGGGAAGCTCCTATAATTCACCCCTCCACTTT
-	TRBV6-5	-	TRBJ1-3	CASSGRGNTIYF	TGTGCCAGCAGTGGCCGGGGAAACACCATATATTTT
-	TRBV5-1	-	TRBJ2-7	CASSPAALGLMSYEQYF	TGCGCCAGCAGCCCCGCCGCCTTGGGACTTATGTCCTACGAGCAGTACTTC
many	TRBV5-1	TRBD1	TRBJ1-4	CASSLTPLGTGVEKLFF	TGCGCCAGCAGCTTAACGCCGTTGGGGACAGGGGTTGAAAAACTGTTTTTT
once	TRBV19	TRBD1	TRBJ1-4	CASSNTGGPSEKLFF	TGTGCCAGTAGTAACACAGGGGGTCCGAGTGAAAAACTGTTTTTT
-	TRBV19	-	TRBJ2-3	CASSRGDLGGTDTQYF	TGTGCCAGTAGTCGAGGGGACCTCGGCGGTACAGATACGCAGTATTTT
-	TRBV11-2	TRBD1	TRBJ1-4	CASSLLGQPHEKLFF	TGTGCCAGCAGCTTATTGGGACAGCCACATGAAAAACTGTTTTTT
-	TRBV6-6	-	TRBJ1-1	CASSETENTEAFF	TGTGCCAGCAGTGAGACAGAGAACACTGAAGCTTTCTTT
-	TRBV5-1	-	TRBJ1-5	CASSLVGGGQPQHF	TGCGCCAGCAGCTTGGTAGGTGGAGGACAGCCCCAGCATTTT
-	TRBV19	-	TRBJ2-1	CASSITGAQYNEQFF	TGTGCCAGTAGTATTACCGGCGCCCAATACAATGAGCAGTTCTTC
-	TRBV5-4	TRBD1	TRBJ2-7	CASSLGSTGGIYEQYF	TGTGCCAGCAGCTTGGGTTCCACAGGGGGCATTTACGAGCAGTACTTC
-	TRBV19	-	TRBJ1-5	CASSPNQGLSINF	TGTGCCAGTAGTCCAAACCAGGGACTTTCGATTAATTTT
-	TRBV11-2	-	TRBJ1-5	CASSPGGRDQPQHF	TGTGCCAGCAGCCCTGGTGGTAGAGATCAGCCCCAGCATTTT
few	TRBV2	TRBD2	TRBJ2-7	CASSLLTSGTSEQYF	TGTGCCAGCAGTCTCCTTACTAGCGGCACTAGTGAGCAGTACTTC